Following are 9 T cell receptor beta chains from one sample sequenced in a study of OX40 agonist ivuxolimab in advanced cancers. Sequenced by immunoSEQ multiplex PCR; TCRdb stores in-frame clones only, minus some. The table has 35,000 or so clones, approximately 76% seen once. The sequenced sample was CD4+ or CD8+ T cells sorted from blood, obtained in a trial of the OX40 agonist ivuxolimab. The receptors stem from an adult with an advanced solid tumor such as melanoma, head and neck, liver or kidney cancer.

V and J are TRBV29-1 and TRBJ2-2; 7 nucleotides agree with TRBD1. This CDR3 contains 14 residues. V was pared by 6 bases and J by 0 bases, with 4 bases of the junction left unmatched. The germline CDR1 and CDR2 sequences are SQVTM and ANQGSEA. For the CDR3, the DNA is TGCAGCGTGACAGGGAACTCGAACACCGGGGAGCTGTTTTTT. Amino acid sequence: CSVTGNSNTGELFF.

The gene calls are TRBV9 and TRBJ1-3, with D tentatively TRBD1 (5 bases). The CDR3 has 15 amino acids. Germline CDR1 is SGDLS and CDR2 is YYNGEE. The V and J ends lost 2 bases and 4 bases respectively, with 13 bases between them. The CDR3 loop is CASSVRGDTGNTIYF. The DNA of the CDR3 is TGTGCCAGCAGCGTCAGAGGGGATACCGGAAACACCATATATTTT.

CDR3 residues: CASRSDQETQYF. The CDR3 nucleotides read TGTGCCAGCAGATCGGACCAAGAGACCCAGTACTTC. The chain couples TRBV6-6 to TRBJ2-5; unclear D gene. CDR1 and CDR2 from the germline V gene are MNHNY and SVGAGI (reference sequence). The V gene lost 6 bases and the J gene lost 0 bases, with 5 bases spanning the gap. CDR3 size: 12 residues.

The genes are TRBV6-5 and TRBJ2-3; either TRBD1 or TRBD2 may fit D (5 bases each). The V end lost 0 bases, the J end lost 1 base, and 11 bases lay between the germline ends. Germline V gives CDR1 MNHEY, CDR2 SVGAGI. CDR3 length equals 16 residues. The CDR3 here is CASSYSGTVGTDTQYF. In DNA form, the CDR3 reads TGTGCCAGCAGTTACTCGGGGACGGTAGGCACAGATACGCAGTATTTT.

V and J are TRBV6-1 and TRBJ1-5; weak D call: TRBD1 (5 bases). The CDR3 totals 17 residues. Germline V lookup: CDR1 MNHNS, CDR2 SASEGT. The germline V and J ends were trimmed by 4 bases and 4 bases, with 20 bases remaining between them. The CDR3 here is CASSGVDGTLVNQPQHF. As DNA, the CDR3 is TGTGCCAGCAGTGGGGTTGACGGGACTTTAGTGAATCAGCCCCAGCATTTT.

The CDR3 DNA follows: TGTGCCAGCAGCAGCCGCGCCGGGGACAGGGCCAAGACAGATACGCAGTATTTT. Translated, it gives CASSSRAGDRAKTDTQYF. V and J are TRBV21-1 and TRBJ2-3; no DNA check was done on the table's D call, TRBD1. TRBV21-1 is a pseudogene segment. The length of the CDR3 is 18 residues.

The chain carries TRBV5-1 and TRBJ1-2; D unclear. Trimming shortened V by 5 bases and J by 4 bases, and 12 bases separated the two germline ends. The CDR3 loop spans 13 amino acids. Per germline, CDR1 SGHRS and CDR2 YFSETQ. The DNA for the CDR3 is TGCGCCAGCAGTTATGACGGAATCTATGGCTACACCTTC. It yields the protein CASSYDGIYGYTF.

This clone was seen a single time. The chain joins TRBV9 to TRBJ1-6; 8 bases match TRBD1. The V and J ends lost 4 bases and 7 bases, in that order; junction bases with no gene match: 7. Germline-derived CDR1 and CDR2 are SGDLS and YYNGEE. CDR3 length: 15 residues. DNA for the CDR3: TGTGCCAGCAGCCCCGAGGACAGGGCAAATTCACCCCTCCACTTT. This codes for CASSPEDRANSPLHF. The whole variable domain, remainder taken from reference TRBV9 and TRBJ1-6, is DSGVTQTPKHLITATGQRVTLRCSPRSGDLSVYWYQQSLDQGLQFLIQYYNGEERAKGNILERFSAQQFPDLHSELNLSSLELGDSALYFCASSPEDRANSPLHFGNGTRLTVT.

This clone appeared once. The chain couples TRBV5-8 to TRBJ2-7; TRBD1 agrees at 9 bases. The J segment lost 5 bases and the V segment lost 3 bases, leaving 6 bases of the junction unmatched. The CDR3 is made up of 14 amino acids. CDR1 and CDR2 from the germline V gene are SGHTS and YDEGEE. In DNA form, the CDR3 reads TGTGCCAGCAGCTACAGGGGGCGACGGGACGAGCAGTACTTC. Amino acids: CASSYRGRRDEQYF.